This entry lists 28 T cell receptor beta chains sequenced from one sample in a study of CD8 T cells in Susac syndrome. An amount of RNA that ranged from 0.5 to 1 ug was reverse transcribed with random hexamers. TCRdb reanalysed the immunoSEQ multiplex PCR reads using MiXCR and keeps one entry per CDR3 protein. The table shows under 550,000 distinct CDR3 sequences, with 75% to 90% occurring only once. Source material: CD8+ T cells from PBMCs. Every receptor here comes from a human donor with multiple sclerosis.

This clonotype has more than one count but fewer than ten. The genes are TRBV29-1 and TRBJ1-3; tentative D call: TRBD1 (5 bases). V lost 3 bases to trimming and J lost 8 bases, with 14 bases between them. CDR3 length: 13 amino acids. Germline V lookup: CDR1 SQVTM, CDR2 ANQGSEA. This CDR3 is CSVEGEIGDTIYF. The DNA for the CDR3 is TGCAGCGTTGAGGGGGAGATAGGGGACACCATATATTTT.

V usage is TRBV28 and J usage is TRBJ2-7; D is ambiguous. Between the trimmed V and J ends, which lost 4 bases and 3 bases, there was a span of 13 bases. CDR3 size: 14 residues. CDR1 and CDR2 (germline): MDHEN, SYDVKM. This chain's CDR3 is CASSSWADVYEQYF. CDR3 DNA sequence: TGTGCCAGCAGTTCATGGGCCGACGTCTACGAGCAGTACTTC.

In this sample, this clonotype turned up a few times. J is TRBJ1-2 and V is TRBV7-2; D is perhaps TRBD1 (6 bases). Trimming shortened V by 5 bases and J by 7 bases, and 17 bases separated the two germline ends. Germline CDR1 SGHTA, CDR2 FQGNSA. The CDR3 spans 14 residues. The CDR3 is CASSLDAGGGGYTF. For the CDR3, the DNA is TGTGCCAGCAGCCTGGACGCAGGAGGGGGTGGCTACACCTTC.

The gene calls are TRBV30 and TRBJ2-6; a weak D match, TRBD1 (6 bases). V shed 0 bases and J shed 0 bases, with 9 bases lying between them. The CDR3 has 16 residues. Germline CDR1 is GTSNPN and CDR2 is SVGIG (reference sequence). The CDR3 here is CAWSVLGGSGANVLTF. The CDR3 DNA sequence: TGTGCCTGGAGTGTACTAGGGGGCTCTGGGGCCAACGTCCTGACTTTC.

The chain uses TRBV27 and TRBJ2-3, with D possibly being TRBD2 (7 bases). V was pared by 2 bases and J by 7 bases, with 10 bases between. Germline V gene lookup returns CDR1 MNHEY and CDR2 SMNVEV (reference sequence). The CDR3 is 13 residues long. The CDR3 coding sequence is TGTGCCAGCAGTTTAGCGGGGGCCAATACGCAGTATTTT. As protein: CASSLAGANTQYF.

CDR3 bases: TGCAGTGCTAGCGACGTTAGCGAGACCCAGTACTTC. It encodes CSASDVSETQYF. This rearrangement joins TRBV20-1 to TRBJ2-5; D gene unclear. The CDR3 consists of 12 residues. Trimming left V 3 bases short and J 5 bases short, with 10 bases between. CDR1 is DFQATT and CDR2 is SNEGSKA in the germline V gene (reference sequence).

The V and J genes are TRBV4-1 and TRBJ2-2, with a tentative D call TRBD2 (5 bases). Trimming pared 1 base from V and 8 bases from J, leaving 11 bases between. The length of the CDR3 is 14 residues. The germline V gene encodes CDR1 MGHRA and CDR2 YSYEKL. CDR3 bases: TGCGCCAGCAGCCAAGTTGAAGGAGGTGGGGAGCTGTTTTTT. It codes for CASSQVEGGGELFF.

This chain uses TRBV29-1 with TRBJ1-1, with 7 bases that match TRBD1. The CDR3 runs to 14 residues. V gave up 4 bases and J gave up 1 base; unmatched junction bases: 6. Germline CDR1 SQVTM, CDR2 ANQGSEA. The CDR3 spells CSVGGAGGNTEAFF. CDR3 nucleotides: TGCAGCGTTGGAGGTGCAGGGGGGAACACTGAAGCTTTCTTT.

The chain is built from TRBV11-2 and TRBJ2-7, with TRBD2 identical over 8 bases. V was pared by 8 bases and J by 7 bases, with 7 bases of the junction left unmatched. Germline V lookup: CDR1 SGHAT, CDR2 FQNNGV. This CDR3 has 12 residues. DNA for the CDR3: TGTGCCAGCCAAGGACTAGCATGGGAGCAGTACTTC. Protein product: CASQGLAWEQYF.

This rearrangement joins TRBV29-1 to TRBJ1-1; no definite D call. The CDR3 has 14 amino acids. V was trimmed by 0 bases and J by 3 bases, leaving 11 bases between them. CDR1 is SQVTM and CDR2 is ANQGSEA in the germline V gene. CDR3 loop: CSVEDFYGDTEAFF. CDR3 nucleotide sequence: TGCAGCGTTGAAGATTTTTACGGGGACACTGAAGCTTTCTTT.

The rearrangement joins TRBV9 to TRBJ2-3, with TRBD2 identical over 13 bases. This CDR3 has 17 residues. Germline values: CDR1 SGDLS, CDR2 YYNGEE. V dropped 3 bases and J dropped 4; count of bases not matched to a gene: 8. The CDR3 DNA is TGTGCCAGCAGCGCCCGGACTAGCGGGAGATTGGCAGATACGCAGTATTTT. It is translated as CASSARTSGRLADTQYF. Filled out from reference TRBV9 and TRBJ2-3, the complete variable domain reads DSGVTQTPKHLITATGQRVTLRCSPRSGDLSVYWYQQSLDQGLQFLIQYYNGEERAKGNILERFSAQQFPDLHSELNLSSLELGDSALYFCASSARTSGRLADTQYFGPGTRLTVL.

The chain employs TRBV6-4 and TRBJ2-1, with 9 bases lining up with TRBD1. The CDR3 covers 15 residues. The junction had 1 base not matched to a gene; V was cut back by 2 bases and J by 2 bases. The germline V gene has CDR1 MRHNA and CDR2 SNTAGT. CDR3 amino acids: CASSDGTGTYNEQFF. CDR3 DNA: TGTGCCAGCAGTGACGGGACAGGGACCTACAATGAGCAGTTCTTC.

The CDR3 DNA follows: TGTGCCATCAGTGATATCGGGACTAGCGCGGAACAGTTCTTC. Translated: CAISDIGTSAEQFF. The V and J genes are TRBV10-3 and TRBJ2-1; 10 bases line up with TRBD2. V shed 3 bases and J 13 bases; nucleotides not matched to a gene: 9. CDR1 is ENHRY, CDR2 SYGVKD, per germline. This CDR3 comprises 14 residues.

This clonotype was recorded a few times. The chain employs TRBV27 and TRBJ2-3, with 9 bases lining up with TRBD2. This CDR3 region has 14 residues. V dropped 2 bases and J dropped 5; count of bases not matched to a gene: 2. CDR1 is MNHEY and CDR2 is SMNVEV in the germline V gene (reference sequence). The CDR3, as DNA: TGTGCCAGCAGTTTAGCGGGGGGGGGAGATACGCAGTATTTT. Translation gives CASSLAGGGDTQYF.

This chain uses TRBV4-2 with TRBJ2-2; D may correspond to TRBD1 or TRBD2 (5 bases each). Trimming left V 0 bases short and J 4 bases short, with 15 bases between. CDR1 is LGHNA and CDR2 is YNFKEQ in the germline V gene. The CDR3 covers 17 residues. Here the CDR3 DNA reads TGTGCCAGCAGCCAAGAGTTAGGGACGATGAGCACCGGGGAGCTGTTTTTT. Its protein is CASSQELGTMSTGELFF.

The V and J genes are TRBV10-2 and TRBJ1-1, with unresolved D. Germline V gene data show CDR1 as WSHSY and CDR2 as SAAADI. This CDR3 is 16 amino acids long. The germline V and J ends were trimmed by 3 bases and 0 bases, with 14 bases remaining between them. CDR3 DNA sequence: TGCGCCAGCAGTGAAACCCCCGAACAGATGAACACTGAAGCTTTCTTT. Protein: CASSETPEQMNTEAFF.

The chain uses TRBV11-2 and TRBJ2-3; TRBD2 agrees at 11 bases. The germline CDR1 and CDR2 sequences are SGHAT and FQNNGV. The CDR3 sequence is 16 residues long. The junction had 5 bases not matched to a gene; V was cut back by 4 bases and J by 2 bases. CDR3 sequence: CASSSVAGGPTDTQYF. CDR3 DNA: TGTGCCAGCAGCTCCGTAGCGGGAGGGCCCACAGATACGCAGTATTTT.

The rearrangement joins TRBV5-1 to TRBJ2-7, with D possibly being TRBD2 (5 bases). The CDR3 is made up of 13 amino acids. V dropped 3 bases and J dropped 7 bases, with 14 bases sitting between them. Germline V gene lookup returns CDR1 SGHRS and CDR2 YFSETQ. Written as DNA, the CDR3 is TGCGCCAGCAGCTCAAGCGCACCGGGGGAGCAGTACTTC. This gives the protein CASSSSAPGEQYF.

The CDR3 bases are TGCGCCAGCAGCCCGGGGGATGCTGGAAACACCATATATTTT. Translation: CASSPGDAGNTIYF. This chain joins TRBV5-1 and TRBJ1-3; D possibly corresponds to TRBD1 (5 bases). The CDR3 runs to 14 residues. V was clipped by 4 bases and J by 2 bases, with 10 bases between them. Germline values: CDR1 SGHRS, CDR2 YFSETQ.

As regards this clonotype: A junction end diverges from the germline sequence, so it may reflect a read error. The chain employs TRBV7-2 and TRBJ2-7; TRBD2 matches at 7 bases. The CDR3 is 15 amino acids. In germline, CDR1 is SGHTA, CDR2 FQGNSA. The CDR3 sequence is CAGSFISGDSYEQYF. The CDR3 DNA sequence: TGTGCCGGCAGCTTTATAAGCGGGGATTCCTACGAGCAGTACTTC.

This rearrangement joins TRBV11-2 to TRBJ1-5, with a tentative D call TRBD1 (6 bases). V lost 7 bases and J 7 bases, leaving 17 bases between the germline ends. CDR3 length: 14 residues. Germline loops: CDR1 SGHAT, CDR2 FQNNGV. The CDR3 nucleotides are TGTGCCAGCACCCTTAATGCAGGGGCACAGCCCCAGCATTTT. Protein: CASTLNAGAQPQHF.

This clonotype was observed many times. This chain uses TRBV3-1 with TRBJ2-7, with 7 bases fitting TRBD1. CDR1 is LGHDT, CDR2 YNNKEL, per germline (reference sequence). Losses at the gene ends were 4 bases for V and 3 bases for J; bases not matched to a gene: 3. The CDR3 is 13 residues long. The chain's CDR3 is CASSPGTDYEQYF. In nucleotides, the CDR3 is TGTGCCAGCAGCCCCGGGACAGACTACGAGCAGTACTTC.

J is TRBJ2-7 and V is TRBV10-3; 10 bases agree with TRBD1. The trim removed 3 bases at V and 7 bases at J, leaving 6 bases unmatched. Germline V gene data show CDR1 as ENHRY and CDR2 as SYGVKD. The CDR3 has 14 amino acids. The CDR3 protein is CAISDLDRGPEQYF. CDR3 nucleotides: TGTGCCATCAGTGACCTAGACAGGGGGCCTGAGCAGTACTTC.

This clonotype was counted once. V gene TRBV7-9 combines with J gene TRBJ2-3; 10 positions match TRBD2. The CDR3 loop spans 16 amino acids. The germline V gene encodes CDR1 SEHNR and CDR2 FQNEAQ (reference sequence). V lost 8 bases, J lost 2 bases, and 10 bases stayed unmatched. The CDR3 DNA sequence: TGTGCCAGCTGGGATCTAGCGGGGGAGATCACAGATACGCAGTATTTT. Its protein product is CASWDLAGEITDTQYF.

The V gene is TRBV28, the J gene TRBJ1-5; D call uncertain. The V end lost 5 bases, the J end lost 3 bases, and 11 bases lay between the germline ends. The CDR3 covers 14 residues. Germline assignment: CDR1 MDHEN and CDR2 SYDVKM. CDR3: CASSTPGLNQPQHF. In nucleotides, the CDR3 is TGTGCCAGCAGTACACCGGGCCTCAATCAGCCCCAGCATTTT.

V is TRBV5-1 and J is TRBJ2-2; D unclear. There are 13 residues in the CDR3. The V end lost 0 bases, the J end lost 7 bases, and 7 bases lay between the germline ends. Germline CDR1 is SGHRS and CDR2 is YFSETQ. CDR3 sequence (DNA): TGCGCCAGCAGCTTGGCCGCAGGCGGGGAGCTGTTTTTT. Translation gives CASSLAAGGELFF.

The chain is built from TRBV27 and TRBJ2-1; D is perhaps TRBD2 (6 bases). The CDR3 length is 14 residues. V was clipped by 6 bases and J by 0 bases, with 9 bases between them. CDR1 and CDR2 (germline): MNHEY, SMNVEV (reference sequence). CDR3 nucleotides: TGTGCCAGCAGGCCCGGGGGCTCCTACAATGAGCAGTTCTTC. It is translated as CASRPGGSYNEQFF.

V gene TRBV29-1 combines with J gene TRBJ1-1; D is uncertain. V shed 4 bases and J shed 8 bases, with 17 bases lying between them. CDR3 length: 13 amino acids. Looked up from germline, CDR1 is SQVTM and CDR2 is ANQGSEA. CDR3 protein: CSVVMGGPEEAFF. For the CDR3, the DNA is TGCAGCGTTGTGATGGGAGGCCCTGAAGAAGCTTTCTTT.